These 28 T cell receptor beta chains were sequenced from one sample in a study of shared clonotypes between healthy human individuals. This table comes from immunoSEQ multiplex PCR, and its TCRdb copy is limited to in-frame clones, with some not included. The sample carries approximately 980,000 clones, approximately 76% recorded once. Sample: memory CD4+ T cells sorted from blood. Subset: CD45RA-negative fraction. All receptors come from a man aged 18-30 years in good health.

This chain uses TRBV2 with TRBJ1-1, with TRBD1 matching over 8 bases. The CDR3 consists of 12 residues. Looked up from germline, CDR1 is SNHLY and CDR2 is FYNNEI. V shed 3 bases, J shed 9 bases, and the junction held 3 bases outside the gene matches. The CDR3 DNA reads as TGTGCCAGCAGTGACGGACAGGGTAAAGCTTTCTTT. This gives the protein CASSDGQGKAFF.

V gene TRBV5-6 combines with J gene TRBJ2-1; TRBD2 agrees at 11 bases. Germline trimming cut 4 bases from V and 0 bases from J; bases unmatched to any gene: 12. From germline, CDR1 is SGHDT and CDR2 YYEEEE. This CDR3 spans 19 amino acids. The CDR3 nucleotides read TGTGCCAGCAGCCTTGAGATAGCGGGAGGGCGGAGCTCCTACAATGAGCAGTTCTTC. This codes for CASSLEIAGGRSSYNEQFF.

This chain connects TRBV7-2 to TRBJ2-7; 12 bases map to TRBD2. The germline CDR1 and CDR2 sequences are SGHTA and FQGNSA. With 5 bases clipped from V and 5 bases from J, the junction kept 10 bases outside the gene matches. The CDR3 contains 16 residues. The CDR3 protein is CASSVRLAGATDEQYF. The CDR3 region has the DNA TGTGCCAGCAGCGTTCGACTAGCGGGAGCCACCGACGAGCAGTACTTC. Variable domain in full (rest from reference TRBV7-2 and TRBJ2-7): GAGVSQSPSNKVTEKGKDVELRCDPISGHTALYWYRQSLGQGLEFLIYFQGNSAPDKSGLPSDRFSAERTGGSVSTLTIQRTQQEDSAVYLCASSVRLAGATDEQYFGPGTRLTVT.

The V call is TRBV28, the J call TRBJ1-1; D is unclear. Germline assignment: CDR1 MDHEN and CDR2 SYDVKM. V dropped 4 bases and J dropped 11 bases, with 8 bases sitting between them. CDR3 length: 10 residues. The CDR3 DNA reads TGTGCCAGCAGTTCGGACCGGGCTTTCTTT. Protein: CASSSDRAFF.

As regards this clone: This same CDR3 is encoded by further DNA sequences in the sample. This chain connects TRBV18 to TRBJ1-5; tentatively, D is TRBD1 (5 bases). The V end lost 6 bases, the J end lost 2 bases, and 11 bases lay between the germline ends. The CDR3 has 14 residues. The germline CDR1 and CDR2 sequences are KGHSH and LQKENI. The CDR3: CASSLQGGNQPQHF. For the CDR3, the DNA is TGTGCCAGCTCCCTTCAGGGAGGCAATCAGCCCCAGCATTTT. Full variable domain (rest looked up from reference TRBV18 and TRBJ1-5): NAGVMQNPRHLVRRRGQEARLRCSPMKGHSHVYWYRQLPEEGLKFMVYLQKENIIDESGMPKERFSAEFPKEGPSILRIQQVVRGDSAAYFCASSLQGGNQPQHFGDGTRLSIL.

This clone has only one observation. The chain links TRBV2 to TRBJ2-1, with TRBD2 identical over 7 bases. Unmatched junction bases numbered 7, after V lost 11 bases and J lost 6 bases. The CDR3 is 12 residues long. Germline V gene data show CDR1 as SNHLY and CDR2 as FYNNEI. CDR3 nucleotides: TGTGCCTCACGGGAGGAGTCCAATGAGCAGTTCTTC. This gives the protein CASREESNEQFF.

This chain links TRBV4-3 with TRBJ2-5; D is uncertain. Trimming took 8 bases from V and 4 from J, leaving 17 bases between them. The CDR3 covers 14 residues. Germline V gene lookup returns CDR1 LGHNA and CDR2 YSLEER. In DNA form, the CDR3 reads TGCGCCAGCTCGAGACCCTTGCTGTTAGAGACCCAGTACTTC. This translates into CASSRPLLLETQYF.

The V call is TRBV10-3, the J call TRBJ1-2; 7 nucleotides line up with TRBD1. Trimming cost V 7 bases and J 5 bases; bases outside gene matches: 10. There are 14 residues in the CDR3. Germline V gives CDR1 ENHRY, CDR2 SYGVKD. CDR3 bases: TGTGCCATCACCCAAACAGGGGTCTCGTATGGCTACACCTTC. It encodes CAITQTGVSYGYTF.

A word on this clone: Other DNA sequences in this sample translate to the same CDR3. The CDR3 protein is CASSQAGGSYEQYF. The CDR3 nucleotides are TGTGCCAGCAGCCAAGCAGGGGGGTCCTACGAGCAGTACTTC. V gene TRBV14 combines with J gene TRBJ2-7; D perhaps matches TRBD1 (7 bases). Trimming left V 1 base short and J 1 base short, with 8 bases between. The germline V gene has CDR1 SGHDN and CDR2 FVKESK. The length of the CDR3 is 14 residues.

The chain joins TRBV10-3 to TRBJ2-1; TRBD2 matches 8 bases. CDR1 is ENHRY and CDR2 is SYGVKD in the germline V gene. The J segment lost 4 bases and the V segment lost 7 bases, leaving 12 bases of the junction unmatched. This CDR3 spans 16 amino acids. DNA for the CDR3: TGTGCCATCACGGGTCAAGACGGGGGGGCTTACAATGAGCAGTTCTTC. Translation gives CAITGQDGGAYNEQFF.

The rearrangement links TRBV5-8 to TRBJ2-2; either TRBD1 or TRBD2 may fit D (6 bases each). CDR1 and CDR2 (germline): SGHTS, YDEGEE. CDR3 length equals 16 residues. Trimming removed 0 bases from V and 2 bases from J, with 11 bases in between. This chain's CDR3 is CASSLERGVNTGELFF. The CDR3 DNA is TGTGCCAGCAGCTTGGAAAGGGGGGTCAACACCGGGGAGCTGTTTTTT. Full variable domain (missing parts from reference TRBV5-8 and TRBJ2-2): EAGVTQSPTHLIKTRGQQATLRCSPISGHTSVYWYQQALGLGLQFLLWYDEGEERNRGNFPPRFSGRQFPNYSSELNVNALELEDSALYLCASSLERGVNTGELFFGEGSRLTVL.

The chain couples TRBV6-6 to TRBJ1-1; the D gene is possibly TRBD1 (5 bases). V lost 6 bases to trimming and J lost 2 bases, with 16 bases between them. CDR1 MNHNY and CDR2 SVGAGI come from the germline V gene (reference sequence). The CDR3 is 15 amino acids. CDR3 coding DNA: TGTGCCAGCAGGCCTACGGGACCGAAAAACACTGAAGCTTTCTTT. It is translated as CASRPTGPKNTEAFF.

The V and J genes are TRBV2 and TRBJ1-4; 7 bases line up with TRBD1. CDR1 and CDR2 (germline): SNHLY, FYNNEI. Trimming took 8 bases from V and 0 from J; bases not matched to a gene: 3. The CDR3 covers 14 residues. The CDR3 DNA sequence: TGTGCCAGCGGTCAGGGGGCAACTAATGAAAAACTGTTTTTT. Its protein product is CASGQGATNEKLFF. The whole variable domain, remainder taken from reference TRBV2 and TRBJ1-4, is EPEVTQTPSHQVTQMGQEVILRCVPISNHLYFYWYRQILGQKVEFLVSFYNNEISEKSEIFDDQFSVERPDGSNFTLKIRSTKLEDSAMYFCASGQGATNEKLFFGSGTQLSVL.

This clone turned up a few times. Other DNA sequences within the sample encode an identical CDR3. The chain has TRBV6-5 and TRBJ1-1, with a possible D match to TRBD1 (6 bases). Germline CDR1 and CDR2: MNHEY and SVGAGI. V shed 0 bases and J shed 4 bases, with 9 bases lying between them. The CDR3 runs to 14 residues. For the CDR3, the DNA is TGTGCCAGCAGTTACTCGATAGGGGGCACTGAAGCTTTCTTT. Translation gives CASSYSIGGTEAFF.

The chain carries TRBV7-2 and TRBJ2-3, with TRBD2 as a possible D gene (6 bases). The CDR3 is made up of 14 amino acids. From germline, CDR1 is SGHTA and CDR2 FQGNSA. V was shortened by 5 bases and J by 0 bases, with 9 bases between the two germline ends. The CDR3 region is CASSVSGSTDTQYF. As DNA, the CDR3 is TGTGCCAGCAGCGTTAGCGGTAGCACAGATACGCAGTATTTT. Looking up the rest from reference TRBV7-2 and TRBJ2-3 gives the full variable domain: GAGVSQSPSNKVTEKGKDVELRCDPISGHTALYWYRQSLGQGLEFLIYFQGNSAPDKSGLPSDRFSAERTGGSVSTLTIQRTQQEDSAVYLCASSVSGSTDTQYFGPGTRLTVL.

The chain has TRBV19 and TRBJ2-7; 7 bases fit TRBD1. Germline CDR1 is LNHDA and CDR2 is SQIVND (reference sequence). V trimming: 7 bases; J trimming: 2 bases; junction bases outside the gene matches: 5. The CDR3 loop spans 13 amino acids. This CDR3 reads CASNGRGTYEQYF. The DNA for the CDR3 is TGTGCCAGTAATGGCAGGGGGACCTACGAGCAGTACTTC. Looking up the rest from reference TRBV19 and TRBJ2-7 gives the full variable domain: DGGITQSPKYLFRKEGQNVTLSCEQNLNHDAMYWYRQDPGQGLRLIYYSQIVNDFQKGDIAEGYSVSREKKESFPLTVTSAQKNPTAFYLCASNGRGTYEQYFGPGTRLTVT.

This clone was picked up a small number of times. The CDR3 here is CARGAHTF. CDR3 nucleotide sequence: TGCGCCAGAGGGGCCCACACCTTC. J is TRBJ1-2 and V is TRBV23-1; maybe TRBD1 (5 bases). TRBV23-1 is flagged as an ORF with uncertain function. Trimming took off 9 bases at V and 12 bases at J, with 8 bases between the two ends. The CDR3 covers 8 residues.

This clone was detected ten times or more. CDR3 nucleotides: TGTGCCAGCAGTTTAAAGTCAGGGGGCACCTACGAGCAGTACTTC. Amino acids: CASSLKSGGTYEQYF. The chain joins TRBV27 to TRBJ2-7; 8 bases are a match to TRBD1. Germline loops: CDR1 MNHEY, CDR2 SMNVEV (reference sequence). The CDR3 loop spans 15 amino acids. V was pared by 2 bases and J by 2 bases, with 5 bases of the junction left unmatched.

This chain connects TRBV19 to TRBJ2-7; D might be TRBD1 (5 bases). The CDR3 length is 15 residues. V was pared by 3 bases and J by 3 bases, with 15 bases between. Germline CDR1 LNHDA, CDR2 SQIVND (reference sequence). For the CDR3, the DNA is TGTGCCAGTAGTATGAGGCAGGGCCTCCGCTACGAGCAGTACTTC. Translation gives CASSMRQGLRYEQYF.

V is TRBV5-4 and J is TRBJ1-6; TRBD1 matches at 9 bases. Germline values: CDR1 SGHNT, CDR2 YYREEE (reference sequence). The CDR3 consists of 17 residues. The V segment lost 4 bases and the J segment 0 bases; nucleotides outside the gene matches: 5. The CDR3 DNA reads TGTGCCAGCAGCCTCGGACAGGGGAGCTCCTATAATTCACCCCTCCACTTT. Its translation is CASSLGQGSSYNSPLHF.

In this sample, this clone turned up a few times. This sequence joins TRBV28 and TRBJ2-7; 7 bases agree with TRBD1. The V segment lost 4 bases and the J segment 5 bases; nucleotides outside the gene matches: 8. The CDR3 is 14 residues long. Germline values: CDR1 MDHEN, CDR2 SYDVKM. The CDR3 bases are TGTGCCAGCAGTTCTCGGACAGGAAGGGACGAGCAGTACTTC. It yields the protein CASSSRTGRDEQYF. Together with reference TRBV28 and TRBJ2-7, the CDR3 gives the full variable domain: DVKVTQSSRYLVKRTGEKVFLECVQDMDHENMFWYRQDPGLGLRLIYFSYDVKMKEKGDIPEGYSVSREKKERFSLILESASTNQTSMYLCASSSRTGRDEQYFGPGTRLTVT.

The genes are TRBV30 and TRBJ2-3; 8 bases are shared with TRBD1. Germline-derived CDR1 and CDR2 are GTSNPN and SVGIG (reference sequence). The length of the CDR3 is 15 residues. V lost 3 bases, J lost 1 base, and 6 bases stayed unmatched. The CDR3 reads CAWRGGQGGTDTQYF. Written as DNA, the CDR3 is TGTGCCTGGAGGGGAGGACAGGGTGGCACAGATACGCAGTATTTT.

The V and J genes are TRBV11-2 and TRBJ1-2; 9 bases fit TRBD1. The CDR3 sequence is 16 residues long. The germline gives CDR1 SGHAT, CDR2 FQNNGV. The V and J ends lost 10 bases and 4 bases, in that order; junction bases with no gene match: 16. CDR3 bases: TGTGCCACCGACGGGGAAGGGACAGGGAACTTCTATGGCTACACCTTC. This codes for CATDGEGTGNFYGYTF.

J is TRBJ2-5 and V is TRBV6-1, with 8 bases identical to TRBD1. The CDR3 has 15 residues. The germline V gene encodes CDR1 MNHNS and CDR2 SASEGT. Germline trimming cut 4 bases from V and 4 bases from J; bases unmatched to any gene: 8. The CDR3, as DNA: TGTGCCAGCAGTGCAGCAGGGGGCGCGGGAGAGACCCAGTACTTC. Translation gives CASSAAGGAGETQYF.

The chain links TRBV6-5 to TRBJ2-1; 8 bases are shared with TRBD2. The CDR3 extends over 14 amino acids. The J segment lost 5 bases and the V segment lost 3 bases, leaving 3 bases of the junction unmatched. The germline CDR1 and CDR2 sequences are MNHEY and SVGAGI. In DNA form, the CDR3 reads TGTGCCAGCAGTTATCTAGCGGGTAACAATGAGCAGTTCTTC. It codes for CASSYLAGNNEQFF.

The DNA for the CDR3 is TGTGCCAGCTCACCAAATGCAGGGGGCGGGTACGAGCAGTACTTC. Translating it yields CASSPNAGGGYEQYF. The J gene is TRBJ2-7, the V gene TRBV18; 8 bases align to TRBD1. The ends lost 2 bases at V and 4 bases at J; junction bases unmatched: 7. CDR1 and CDR2 from the germline V gene are KGHSH and LQKENI. The CDR3 runs to 15 residues. Drawing the rest from reference TRBV18 and TRBJ2-7, the complete variable domain is NAGVMQNPRHLVRRRGQEARLRCSPMKGHSHVYWYRQLPEEGLKFMVYLQKENIIDESGMPKERFSAEFPKEGPSILRIQQVVRGDSAAYFCASSPNAGGGYEQYFGPGTRLTVT.

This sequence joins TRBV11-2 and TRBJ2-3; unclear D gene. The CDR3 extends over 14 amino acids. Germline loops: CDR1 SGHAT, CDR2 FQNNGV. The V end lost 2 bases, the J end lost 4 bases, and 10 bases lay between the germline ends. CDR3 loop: CASSLRYRADTQYF. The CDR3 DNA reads TGTGCCAGCAGCTTAAGGTACCGAGCAGATACGCAGTATTTT.

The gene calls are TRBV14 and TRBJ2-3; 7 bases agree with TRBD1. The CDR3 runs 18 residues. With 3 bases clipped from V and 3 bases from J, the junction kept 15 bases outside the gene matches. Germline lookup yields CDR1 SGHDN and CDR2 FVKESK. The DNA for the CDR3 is TGTGCCAGCAGCCACATTAGGGGGCTAAAGGGCCATACAGATACGCAGTATTTT. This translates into CASSHIRGLKGHTDTQYF.